Following are 7 T cell receptor beta chains from one sample sequenced in a study of cytomegalovirus exposure and HLA in healthy donors. The PCR used 60 Vbeta and 13 Jbeta primers. Sequencing used immunoSEQ multiplex PCR; TCRdb keeps in-frame clones, though not all of them. Of around 130,000 clones in the sample, roughly 80% were seen once. Source material: PBMCs. Receptors were obtained from a woman aged 55-70 years in good health and CMV-seronegative.

This chain connects TRBV28 to TRBJ1-2; tentative D call: TRBD1 (5 bases). There are 12 residues in the CDR3. Germline CDR1 and CDR2: MDHEN and SYDVKM. Trimming removed 8 bases at V and 2 bases at J, with 9 bases between. CDR3 DNA: TGTGCCAGCGCGACAGCGAACTATGGCTACACCTTC. This encodes CASATANYGYTF.

The chain links TRBV7-9 to TRBJ2-2; TRBD1 matches 7 bases. Trimming removed 6 bases from V and 7 bases from J; junction bases left unmatched: 14. The CDR3 length is 16 residues. Germline V gene sequence: CDR1 SEHNR, CDR2 FQNEAQ (reference sequence). The CDR3 DNA is TGTGCCAGCAGACCCGGTCGAAGGGGGCGAAGCGGGGAGCTGTTTTTT. This sequence encodes CASRPGRRGRSGELFF.

This clone occurred a few times. The V call is TRBV5-1, the J call TRBJ2-7, with D maybe TRBD1 (5 bases). Deletions cut 5 bases from V and 3 bases from J, with 12 bases between. This CDR3 is built from 13 residues. From germline, CDR1 is SGHRS and CDR2 YFSETQ. Written as DNA, the CDR3 is TGCGCCAGCAGTAACGGGCAGGGCTACGAGCAGTACTTC. Translation gives CASSNGQGYEQYF.

The genes are TRBV30 and TRBJ1-1; unclear D gene. CDR1 is GTSNPN and CDR2 is SVGIG in the germline V gene (reference sequence). V lost 2 bases, J lost 4 bases, and 20 bases lay in between. The CDR3 sequence is 16 residues long. As DNA, the CDR3 is TGTGCCTGGAGTACGGGTAGAGTTATTGTAGGCACTGAAGCTTTCTTT. It codes for CAWSTGRVIVGTEAFF.

This chain links TRBV11-2 with TRBJ2-5; 7 bases fit TRBD1. Germline trimming cut 5 bases from V and 4 bases from J; bases unmatched to any gene: 7. The CDR3 is made up of 14 amino acids. Germline-derived CDR1 and CDR2 are SGHAT and FQNNGV. The CDR3 reads CASSPGGTIETQYF. The CDR3 bases are TGTGCCAGCAGCCCAGGGGGTACAATAGAGACCCAGTACTTC.

In its sample, this clone was seen once. This specimen includes other DNA sequences encoding the same CDR3. J is TRBJ1-1 and V is TRBV9; D not resolved. The CDR3 is made up of 14 amino acids. V dropped 2 bases and J dropped 1 base, with 9 bases sitting between them. Germline lookup yields CDR1 SGDLS and CDR2 YYNGEE. CDR3 nucleotide sequence: TGTGCCAGCAGCGTTCGACGGGAGAACACTGAAGCTTTCTTT. As protein: CASSVRRENTEAFF.

This chain uses TRBV9 with TRBJ2-1, with 13 bases lining up with TRBD2. CDR3 length: 16 residues. The germline gives CDR1 SGDLS, CDR2 YYNGEE. J lost 8 bases, V lost 6 bases, and 11 bases had no gene match. The CDR3 nucleotides are TGTGCCAGCACCTTTGGGACTAGCGGGATTGGCGATGAGCAGTTCTTC. Protein sequence: CASTFGTSGIGDEQFF. Using reference TRBV9 and TRBJ2-1 for the parts outside the CDR3, the full variable domain is DSGVTQTPKHLITATGQRVTLRCSPRSGDLSVYWYQQSLDQGLQFLIQYYNGEERAKGNILERFSAQQFPDLHSELNLSSLELGDSALYFCASTFGTSGIGDEQFFGPGTRLTVL.